The clone carrying this T cell receptor (beta chain) is a singleton in its sample. Its antigen is undetermined. The data belong to a study of T cell responses to AZD1222 COVID-19 vaccine. Data came from immunoSEQ multiplex PCR; TCRdb stores just in-frame clones and leaves some out. The table lists 130,000 or so clones, 90% to 95% of them singletons. Study observations and caveats: The donors showed a predominance of white British ancestry and of females, with possible underestimation of clonal diversity. Among those given AZD1222, only 6 or 7 were seropositive at baseline. Repertoires were obtained only post-peak T cell response. There were vaccine-associated CD4 TCRs across spike, dominant at 160-218 and 743-854.

V was pared by 0 bases and J by 3 bases, with 15 bases between. Germline V CDR1 and CDR2: SGHAT, FQNNGV. The CDR3 is 17 residues long. Sequenced material: peripheral blood, taken 28 days after the second AZD1222 dose. This receptor was obtained from an adult who received the AZD1222 COVID-19 vaccine. This rearrangement joins TRBV11-2 to TRBJ2-1; no reliable D call. The CDR3 nucleotides are TGTGCCAGCAGCTTAGATCCCCGGTCTAGAGGCTACAATGAGCAGTTCTTC. Encoded protein: CASSLDPRSRGYNEQFF.